This entry lists 15 T cell receptor beta chains sequenced from one sample in a study of technical replicates of blood from a handful of donors. Method: immunoSEQ multiplex PCR; TCRdb's copy keeps in-frame clones and lacks some. The sample lists tens of thousands of clones; 91% were seen once. The sequencing sample was made of T cells isolated from PBMCs. The receptors come from a human donor in good health. Some clones in this sample may be carry-over from other donors' samples.

The chain has TRBV15 and TRBJ2-1; D might be TRBD2 (5 bases). V shed 4 bases and J shed 1 base, with 8 bases lying between them. The CDR3 contains 14 residues. Germline V gene lookup returns CDR1 LNHNV and CDR2 YYDKDF (reference sequence). The CDR3 region has the DNA TGTGCCACCAGCACTTCGGGATCCTACAATGAGCAGTTCTTC. Protein: CATSTSGSYNEQFF.

The rearrangement uses TRBV27 and TRBJ2-1; D uncertain. V was trimmed by 2 bases and J by 0 bases, leaving 8 bases between them. The CDR3 sequence is 15 residues long. The germline gives CDR1 MNHEY, CDR2 SMNVEV (reference sequence). The CDR3 is CASSLRGPSYNEQFF. The CDR3, as DNA: TGTGCCAGCAGTTTAAGAGGCCCCTCCTACAATGAGCAGTTCTTC.

This chain connects TRBV5-1 to TRBJ2-1; TRBD2 matches at 8 bases. Germline V gene sequence: CDR1 SGHRS, CDR2 YFSETQ. V lost 4 bases to trimming and J lost 3 bases; unmatched junction nucleotides: 3. There are 14 residues in the CDR3. CDR3 sequence: CASSQSGGYNEQFF. The CDR3 coding sequence is TGCGCCAGCAGCCAGAGCGGGGGCTACAATGAGCAGTTCTTC.

This chain joins TRBV28 and TRBJ2-7; 9 bases align to TRBD2. The CDR3 spans 15 residues. Looked up from germline, CDR1 is MDHEN and CDR2 is SYDVKM. The V gene end was trimmed by 6 bases and the J gene end by 5 bases; junction bases not matched to a gene: 11. The CDR3 protein is CASSPPLAGPHEQYF. CDR3 nucleotides: TGTGCCAGCAGCCCGCCTCTAGCGGGACCCCACGAGCAGTACTTC.

V and J are TRBV19 and TRBJ2-5, with unresolved D. V lost 5 bases and J lost 2, with 9 bases in between. CDR1 and CDR2 (germline): LNHDA, SQIVND (reference sequence). The CDR3 is made up of 13 amino acids. The CDR3 loop is CASSFAGQETQYF. The CDR3 DNA reads as TGTGCCAGTAGTTTCGCAGGTCAAGAGACCCAGTACTTC.

V is TRBV29-1 and J is TRBJ2-5; maybe TRBD1 (6 bases). The V end lost 5 bases, the J end lost 1 base, and 26 bases lay between the germline ends. Germline V lookup: CDR1 SQVTM, CDR2 ANQGSEA. The CDR3 is 18 residues long. As DNA, the CDR3 is TGCAGCGTTTCGCCTTGGGTCGGACAGCAATACCTCCAAGAGACCCAGTACTTC. Amino acids: CSVSPWVGQQYLQETQYF.

V gene TRBV6-1 combines with J gene TRBJ2-7; tentatively, D is TRBD1 (5 bases). This CDR3 contains 16 residues. Germline CDR1 and CDR2: MNHNS and SASEGT. V lost 2 bases, J lost 2 bases, and 16 bases lay in between. The CDR3 nucleotides read TGTGCCAGCAGTGAACAGCATGGGGCGCATGCCTACGAGCAGTACTTC. Protein sequence: CASSEQHGAHAYEQYF.

The chain joins TRBV9 to TRBJ1-1; D unresolved. V was cut by 0 bases and J by 1 base, with 4 bases left in between. The germline V gene encodes CDR1 SGDLS and CDR2 YYNGEE. This CDR3 contains 13 residues. The CDR3 bases are TGTGCCAGCAGCGTAGACGGGAACACTGAAGCTTTCTTT. Translation: CASSVDGNTEAFF.

This clone occurred once. The chain is built from TRBV11-2 and TRBJ1-2; 7 bases are a match to TRBD1. Trimming at V came to 5 bases and at J to 8 bases, leaving 14 bases not matched to a gene. The CDR3 is 15 amino acids. The V gene's germline CDR1 is SGHAT and CDR2 FQNNGV. CDR3 nucleotide sequence: TGTGCCAGCAGCGCAAGGGTAGGGGGCTTAGAAGGCTACACCTTC. Translation gives CASSARVGGLEGYTF.

The chain combines TRBV5-6 with TRBJ2-5, with TRBD2 matching 7 bases. V gave up 2 bases and J gave up 2 bases; unmatched junction bases: 3. The germline V gene encodes CDR1 SGHDT and CDR2 YYEEEE. This CDR3 comprises 14 residues. The CDR3 is CASSFWTSQETQYF. The CDR3 bases are TGTGCCAGCAGCTTCTGGACTAGTCAAGAGACCCAGTACTTC.

This chain connects TRBV5-8 to TRBJ2-4; D possibly corresponds to TRBD1 (7 bases). The CDR3 has 13 amino acids. The germline gives CDR1 SGHTS, CDR2 YDEGEE. The V end lost 5 bases, the J end lost 9 bases, and 15 bases lay between the germline ends. This CDR3 is CASSSQGGRIQYF. As DNA, the CDR3 is TGTGCCAGCAGTTCGCAGGGGGGACGCATTCAGTACTTC.

This chain uses TRBV5-5 with TRBJ2-1, with 9 positions matching TRBD2. Germline V lookup: CDR1 SGHKS, CDR2 YYEKEE (reference sequence). J was trimmed by 2 bases and V by 1 base; bases with no gene match: 4. This CDR3 is 16 amino acids long. The CDR3 region has the DNA TGTGCCAGCAGCTTGACTAGCGGGCCACCCTACAATGAGCAGTTCTTC. This codes for CASSLTSGPPYNEQFF.

The gene calls are TRBV19 and TRBJ2-5; 10 nucleotides line up with TRBD2. Per germline, CDR1 LNHDA and CDR2 SQIVND (reference sequence). The CDR3 is 16 amino acids. Trimming at V came to 4 bases and at J to 4 bases, leaving 9 bases not matched to a gene. The CDR3 bases are TGTGCCAGTAGTAGTTTTTTAGCGGGGGGTCTAGAGACCCAGTACTTC. It codes for CASSSFLAGGLETQYF.

The chain is built from TRBV6-1 and TRBJ1-5; 8 bases line up with TRBD1. Germline CDR1 and CDR2: MNHNS and SASEGT. The CDR3 has 13 residues. Trimming took 6 bases from V and 6 from J; bases not matched to a gene: 4. The CDR3 protein is CASSGQGFQPQHF. CDR3 in DNA: TGTGCCAGCAGCGGACAGGGTTTTCAGCCCCAGCATTTT.

This clone was seen a single time. V and J are TRBV9 and TRBJ2-1, with D unclear. This CDR3 has 16 residues. Germline CDR1 reads SGDLS; CDR2 reads YYNGEE. The V and J ends lost 0 bases and 6 bases respectively, with 16 bases between them. The CDR3 protein is CASSVAGVMAFNEQFF. CDR3 coding DNA: TGTGCCAGCAGCGTAGCTGGAGTAATGGCTTTCAATGAGCAGTTCTTC.